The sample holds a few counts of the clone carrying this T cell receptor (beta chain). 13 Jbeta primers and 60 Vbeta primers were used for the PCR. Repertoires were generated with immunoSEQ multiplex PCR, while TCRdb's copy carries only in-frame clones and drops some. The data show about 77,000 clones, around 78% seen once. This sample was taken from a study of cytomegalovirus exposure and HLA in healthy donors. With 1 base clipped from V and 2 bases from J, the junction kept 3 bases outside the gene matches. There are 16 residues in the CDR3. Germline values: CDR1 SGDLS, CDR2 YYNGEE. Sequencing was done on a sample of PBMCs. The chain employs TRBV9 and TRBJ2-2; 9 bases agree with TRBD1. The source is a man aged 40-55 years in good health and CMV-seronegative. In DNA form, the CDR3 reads TGTGCCAGCAGCGTATCGACAGGGGGTAACACCGGGGAGCTGTTTTTT. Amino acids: CASSVSTGGNTGELFF.